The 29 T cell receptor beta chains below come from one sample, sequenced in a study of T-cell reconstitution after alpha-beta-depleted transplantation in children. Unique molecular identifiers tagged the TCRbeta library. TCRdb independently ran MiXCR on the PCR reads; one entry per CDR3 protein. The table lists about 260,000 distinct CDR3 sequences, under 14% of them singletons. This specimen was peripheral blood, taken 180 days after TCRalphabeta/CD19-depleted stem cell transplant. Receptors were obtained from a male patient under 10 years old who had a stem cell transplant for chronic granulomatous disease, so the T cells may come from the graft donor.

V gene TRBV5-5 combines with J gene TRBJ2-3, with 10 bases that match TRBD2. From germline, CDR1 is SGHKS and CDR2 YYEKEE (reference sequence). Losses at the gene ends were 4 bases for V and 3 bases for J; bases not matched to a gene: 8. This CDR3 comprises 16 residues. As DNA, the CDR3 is TGTGCCAGCAGCCGCCTGAGCGGGGGGGATACAGATACGCAGTATTTT. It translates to CASSRLSGGDTDTQYF.

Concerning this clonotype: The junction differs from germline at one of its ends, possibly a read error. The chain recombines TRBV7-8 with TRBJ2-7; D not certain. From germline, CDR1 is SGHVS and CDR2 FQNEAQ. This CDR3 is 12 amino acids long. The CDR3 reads CACSLESYEQYF. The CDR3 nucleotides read TGTGCCTGCAGCTTAGAGAGCTACGAGCAGTACTTC.

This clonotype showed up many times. The DNA of the CDR3 is TGTGCCATCAGCACCGGCCGGTGGGACACTGAAGCTTTCTTT. Its translation: CAISTGRWDTEAFF. This chain links TRBV10-3 with TRBJ1-1, with D hard to call. The CDR3 loop spans 14 amino acids. Trimming took off 6 bases at V and 3 bases at J, with 14 bases between the two ends. Looked up from germline, CDR1 is ENHRY and CDR2 is SYGVKD.

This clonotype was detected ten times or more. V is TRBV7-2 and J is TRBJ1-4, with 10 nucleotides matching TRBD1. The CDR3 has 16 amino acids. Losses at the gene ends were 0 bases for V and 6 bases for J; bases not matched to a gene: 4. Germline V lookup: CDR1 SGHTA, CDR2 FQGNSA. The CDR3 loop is CASSLARGQGDEKLFF. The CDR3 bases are TGTGCCAGCAGCTTAGCGCGAGGACAGGGGGATGAAAAACTGTTTTTT.

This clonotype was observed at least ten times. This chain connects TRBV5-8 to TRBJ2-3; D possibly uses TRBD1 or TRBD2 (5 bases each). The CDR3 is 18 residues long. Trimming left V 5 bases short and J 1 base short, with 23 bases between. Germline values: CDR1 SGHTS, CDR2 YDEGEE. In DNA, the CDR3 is TGTGCCAGCAGGTCCGTTAAGCAGGGACGAGGGGGCACAGATACGCAGTATTTT. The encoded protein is CASRSVKQGRGGTDTQYF.

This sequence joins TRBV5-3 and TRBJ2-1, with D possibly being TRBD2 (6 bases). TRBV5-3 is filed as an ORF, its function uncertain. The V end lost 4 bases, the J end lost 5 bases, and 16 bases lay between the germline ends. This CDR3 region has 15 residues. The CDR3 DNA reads TGTGCCAGAAGCATGCGCGGGACCCCCGACAATGAGCAGTTCTTC. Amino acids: CARSMRGTPDNEQFF.

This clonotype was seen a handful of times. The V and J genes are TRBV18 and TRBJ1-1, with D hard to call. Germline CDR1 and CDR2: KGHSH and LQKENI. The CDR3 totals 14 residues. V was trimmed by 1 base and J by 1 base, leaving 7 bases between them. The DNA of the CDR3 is TGTGCCAGCTCACCACTTAAGCCGAACACTGAAGCTTTCTTT. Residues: CASSPLKPNTEAFF.

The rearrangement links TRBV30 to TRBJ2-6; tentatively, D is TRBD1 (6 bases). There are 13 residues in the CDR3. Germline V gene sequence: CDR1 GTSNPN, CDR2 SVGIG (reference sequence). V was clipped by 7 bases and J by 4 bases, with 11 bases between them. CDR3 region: CAFTGTGANVLTF. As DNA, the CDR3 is TGTGCCTTTACAGGGACCGGGGCCAACGTCCTGACTTTC.

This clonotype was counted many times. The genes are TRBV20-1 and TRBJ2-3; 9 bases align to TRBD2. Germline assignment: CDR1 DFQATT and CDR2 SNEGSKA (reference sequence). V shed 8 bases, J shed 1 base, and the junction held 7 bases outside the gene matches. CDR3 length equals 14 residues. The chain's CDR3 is CSRARGGGTDTQYF. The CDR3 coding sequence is TGCAGTAGAGCCCGCGGGGGGGGCACAGATACGCAGTATTTT.

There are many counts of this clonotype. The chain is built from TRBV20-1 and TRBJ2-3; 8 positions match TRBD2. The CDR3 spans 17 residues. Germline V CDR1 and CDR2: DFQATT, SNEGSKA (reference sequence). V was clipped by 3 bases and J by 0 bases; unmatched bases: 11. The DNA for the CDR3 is TGCAGTGCTAGGAGGTTTGAGGCTAGCGGGAGCACAGATACGCAGTATTTT. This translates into CSARRFEASGSTDTQYF.

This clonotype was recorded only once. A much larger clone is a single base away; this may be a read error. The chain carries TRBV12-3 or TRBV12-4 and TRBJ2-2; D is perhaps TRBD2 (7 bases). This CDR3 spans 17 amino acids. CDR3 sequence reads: CASRQNWRGLGTEELFF. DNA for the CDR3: TGTGCCAGCAGACAGAACTGGCGGGGGCTCGGCACCGAGGAGCTGTTTTTT.

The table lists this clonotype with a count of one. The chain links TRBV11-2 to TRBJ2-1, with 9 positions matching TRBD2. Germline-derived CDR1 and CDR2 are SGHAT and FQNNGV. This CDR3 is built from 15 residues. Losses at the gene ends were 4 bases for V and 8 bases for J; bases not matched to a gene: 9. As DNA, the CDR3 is TGTGCCAGCAGCTATAAAGCGGGAGGTCTACATGAGCAGTTCTTC. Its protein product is CASSYKAGGLHEQFF. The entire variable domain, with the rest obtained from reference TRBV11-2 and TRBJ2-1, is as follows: EAGVAQSPRYKIIEKRQSVAFWCNPISGHATLYWYQQILGQGPKLLIQFQNNGVVDDSQLPKDRFSAERLKGVDSTLKIQPAKLEDSAVYLCASSYKAGGLHEQFFGPGTRLTVL.

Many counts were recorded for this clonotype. This CDR3 is CASSLRQVFSYEQYF. The CDR3 DNA reads as TGTGCCAGCAGCTTAAGGCAGGTTTTCTCCTACGAGCAGTACTTC. V usage is TRBV7-2 and J usage is TRBJ2-7; D is unresolved. Deletions cut 2 bases from V and 0 bases from J, with 11 bases between. Germline CDR1 and CDR2: SGHTA and FQGNSA. This CDR3 region has 15 residues. Full variable domain (outside the CDR3, taken from reference TRBV7-2 and TRBJ2-7): GAGVSQSPSNKVTEKGKDVELRCDPISGHTALYWYRQSLGQGLEFLIYFQGNSAPDKSGLPSDRFSAERTGGSVSTLTIQRTQQEDSAVYLCASSLRQVFSYEQYFGPGTRLTVT.

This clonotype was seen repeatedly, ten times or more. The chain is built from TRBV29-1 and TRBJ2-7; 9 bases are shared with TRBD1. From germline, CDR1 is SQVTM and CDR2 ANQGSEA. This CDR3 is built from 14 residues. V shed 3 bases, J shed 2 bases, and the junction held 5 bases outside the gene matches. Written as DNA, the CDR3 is TGCAGCGTTGATTCGGACAGGGGCCCCTACGAGCAGTACTTC. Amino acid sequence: CSVDSDRGPYEQYF.

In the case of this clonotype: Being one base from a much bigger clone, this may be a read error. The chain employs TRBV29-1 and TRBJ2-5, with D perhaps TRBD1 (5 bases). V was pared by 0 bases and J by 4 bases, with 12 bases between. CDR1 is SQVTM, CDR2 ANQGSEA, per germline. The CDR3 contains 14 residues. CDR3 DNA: TGCAGCGTTGAAGATGCGCAGGGCTCAGAGACCCAGTACTTC. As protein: CSVEDAQGSETQYF. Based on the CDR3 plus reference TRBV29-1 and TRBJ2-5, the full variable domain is SAVISQKPSRDICQRGTSLTIQCQVDSQVTMMFWYRQQPGQSLTLIATANQGSEATYESGFVIDKFPISRPNLTFSTLTVSNMSPEDSSIYLCSVEDAQGSETQYFGPGTRLLVL.

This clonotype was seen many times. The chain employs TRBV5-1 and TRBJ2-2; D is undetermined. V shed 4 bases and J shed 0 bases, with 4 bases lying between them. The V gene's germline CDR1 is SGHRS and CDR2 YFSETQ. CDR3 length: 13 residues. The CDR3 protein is CASSPANTGELFF. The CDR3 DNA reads TGCGCCAGCAGCCCGGCGAACACCGGGGAGCTGTTTTTT.

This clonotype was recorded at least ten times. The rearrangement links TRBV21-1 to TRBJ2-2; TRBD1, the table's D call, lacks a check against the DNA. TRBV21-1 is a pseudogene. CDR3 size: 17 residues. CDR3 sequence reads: CASSKKHPTENTGELFF. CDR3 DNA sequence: TGTGCCAGCAGCAAAAAGCACCCGACAGAGAACACCGGGGAGCTGTTTTTT.

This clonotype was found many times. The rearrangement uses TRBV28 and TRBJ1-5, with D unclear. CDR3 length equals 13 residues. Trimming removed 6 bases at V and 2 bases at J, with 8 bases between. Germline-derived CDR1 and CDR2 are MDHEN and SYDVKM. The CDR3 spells CASRGMGNQPQHF. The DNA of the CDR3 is TGTGCCAGCAGGGGCATGGGCAATCAGCCCCAGCATTTT.

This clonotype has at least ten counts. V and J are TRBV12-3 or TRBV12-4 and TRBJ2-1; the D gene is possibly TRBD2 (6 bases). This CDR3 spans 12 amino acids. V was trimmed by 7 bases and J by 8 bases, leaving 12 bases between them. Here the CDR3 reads CASTRDSHEQFF. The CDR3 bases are TGTGCCAGCACCCGGGACTCCCATGAGCAGTTCTTC.

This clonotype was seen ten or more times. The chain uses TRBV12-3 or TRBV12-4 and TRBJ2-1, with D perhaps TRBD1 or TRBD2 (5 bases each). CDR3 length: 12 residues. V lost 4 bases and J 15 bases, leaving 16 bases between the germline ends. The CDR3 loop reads CASSSYRSGAFF. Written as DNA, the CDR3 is TGTGCCAGCAGTTCCTATAGATCCGGGGCGTTCTTC.

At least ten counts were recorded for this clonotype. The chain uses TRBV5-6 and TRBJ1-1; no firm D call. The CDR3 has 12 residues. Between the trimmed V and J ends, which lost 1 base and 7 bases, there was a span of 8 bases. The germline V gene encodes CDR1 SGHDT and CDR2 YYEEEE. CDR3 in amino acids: CASSLTGIEAFF. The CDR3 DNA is TGTGCCAGCAGCTTGACTGGGATTGAAGCTTTCTTT.

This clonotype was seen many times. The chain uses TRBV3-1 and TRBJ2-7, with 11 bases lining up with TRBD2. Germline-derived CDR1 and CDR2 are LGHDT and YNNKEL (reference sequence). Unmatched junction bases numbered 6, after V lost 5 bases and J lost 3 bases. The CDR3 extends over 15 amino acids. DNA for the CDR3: TGTGCCAGCAGCAGGAATAGCGGGGGGGGCTACGAGCAGTACTTC. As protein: CASSRNSGGGYEQYF.

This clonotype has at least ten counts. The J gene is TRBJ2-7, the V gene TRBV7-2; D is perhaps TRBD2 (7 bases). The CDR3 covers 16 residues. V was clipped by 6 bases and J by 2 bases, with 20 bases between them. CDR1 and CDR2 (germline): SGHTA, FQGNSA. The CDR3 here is CASRVGGASGTYEQYF. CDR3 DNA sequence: TGTGCCAGCAGGGTGGGGGGGGCCTCTGGGACCTACGAGCAGTACTTC. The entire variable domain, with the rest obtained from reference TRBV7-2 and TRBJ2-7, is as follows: GAGVSQSPSNKVTEKGKDVELRCDPISGHTALYWYRQSLGQGLEFLIYFQGNSAPDKSGLPSDRFSAERTGGSVSTLTIQRTQQEDSAVYLCASRVGGASGTYEQYFGPGTRLTVT.

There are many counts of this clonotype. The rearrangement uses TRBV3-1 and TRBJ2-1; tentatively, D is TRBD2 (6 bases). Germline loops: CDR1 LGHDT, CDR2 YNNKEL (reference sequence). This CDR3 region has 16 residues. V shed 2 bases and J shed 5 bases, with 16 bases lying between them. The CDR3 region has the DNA TGTGCCAGCAGCCAATGGTGGAGTAGGGAGGACAATGAGCAGTTCTTC. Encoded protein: CASSQWWSREDNEQFF.

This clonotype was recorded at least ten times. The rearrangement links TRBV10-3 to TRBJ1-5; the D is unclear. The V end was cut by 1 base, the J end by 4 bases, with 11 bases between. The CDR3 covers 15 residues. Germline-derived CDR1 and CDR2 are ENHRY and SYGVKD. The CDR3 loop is CAISEWSAGNQPQHF. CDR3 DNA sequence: TGTGCCATCAGTGAGTGGTCGGCTGGGAATCAGCCCCAGCATTTT.

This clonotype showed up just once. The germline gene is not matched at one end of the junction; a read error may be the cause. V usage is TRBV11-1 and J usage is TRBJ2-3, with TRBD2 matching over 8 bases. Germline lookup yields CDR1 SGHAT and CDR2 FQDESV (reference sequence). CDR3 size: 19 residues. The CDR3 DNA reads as TGTGCCAGCAGCTCTGAGAGGGCGTGGGCGGGAGGCCGCACAGATACGCGGTATTTT. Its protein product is CASSSERAWAGGRTDTRYF.

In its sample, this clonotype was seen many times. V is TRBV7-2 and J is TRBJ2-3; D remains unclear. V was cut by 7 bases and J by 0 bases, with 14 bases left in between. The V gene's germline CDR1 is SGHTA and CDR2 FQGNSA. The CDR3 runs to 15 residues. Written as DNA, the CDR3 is TGTGCCAGCACCTTGGGCGGTACTAGCACAGATACGCAGTATTTT. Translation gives CASTLGGTSTDTQYF.

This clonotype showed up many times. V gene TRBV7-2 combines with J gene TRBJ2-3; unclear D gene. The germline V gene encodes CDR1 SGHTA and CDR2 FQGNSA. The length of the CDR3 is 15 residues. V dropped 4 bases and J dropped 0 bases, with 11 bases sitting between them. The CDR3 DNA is TGTGCCAGCAGCTCAGCCCGTGCTAGCACAGATACGCAGTATTTT. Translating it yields CASSSARASTDTQYF.

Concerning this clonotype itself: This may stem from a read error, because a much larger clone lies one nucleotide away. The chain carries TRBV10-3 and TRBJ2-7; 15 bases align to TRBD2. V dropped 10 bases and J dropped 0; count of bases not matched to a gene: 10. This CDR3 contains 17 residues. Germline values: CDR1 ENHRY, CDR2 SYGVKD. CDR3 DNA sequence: TGTGCCACGGAGGGGACTAGCGGGAGGTTCCCCTCCTACGAGCAGTACTTC. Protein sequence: CATEGTSGRFPSYEQYF.